Listed below are T cell receptor beta chains from one sample, sequenced in a study of cytomegalovirus exposure and HLA in healthy donors. Libraries were prepared by immunoSEQ multiplex PCR; TCRdb keeps only in-frame clonotypes and omits some of them. The profile shows 150,000 to 200,000 clones, approximately 72% of them singletons. The sequenced sample consisted of PBMCs. All receptors derive from a female donor in good health and CMV-seronegative. The CDR3 runs from the conserved cysteine through the conserved F or W. The D gene is left open where the match is weak. Clone size, where shown, is once, few, many, or a class for clones that have expanded.

>TRBD2|once|17|TRBJ2-2|TRBV5-1
TGCGCCAGCAGCTTGTCGGGGGGGGGACTGAACACCGGGGAGCTGTTTTTT
CASSLSGGGLNTGELFF
>NA|NA|14|TRBJ2-1|TRBV7-3
TGTGCCAGCAGCTTAGGTGGGCTAGCAAGTGAGCAGTTCTTC
CASSLGGLASEQFF
>TRBD1|few|13|TRBJ1-2|TRBV5-4
TGTGCCAGCAGCGCAGGGGGCAACTATGGCTACACCTTC
CASSAGGNYGYTF
>TRBD1|NA|14|TRBJ1-6|TRBV2
TGTGCCAGTGGGGACAGCTCCTATAATTCACCCCTCCACTTT
CASGDSSYNSPLHF
>NA|NA|13|TRBJ2-7|TRBV6-1
TGTGCCAGCAGTGCTGTCCTCTCCTACGAGCAGTACTTC
CASSAVLSYEQYF
>TRBD2|NA|15|TRBJ2-2|TRBV6-6
TGTGCCAGCAGTTACCTGCGGGGGGCCCCCGGGGAGCTGTTTTTT
CASSYLRGAPGELFF
>TRBD1|few|15|TRBJ2-7|TRBV15
TGTGCCACCAGCCCTAGACAGGGATCCACCTACGAGCAGTACTTC
CATSPRQGSTYEQYF
>NA|NA|14|TRBJ2-7|TRBV11-3
TGTGCCAGCAGCTTAGGTTACGGAGACTACGAGCAGTACTTC
CASSLGYGDYEQYF
>NA|NA|13|TRBJ2-3|TRBV2
TGTGCCAGCAGCCCCGACAGGACAGATACGCAGTATTTT
CASSPDRTDTQYF
>NA|NA|15|TRBJ1-4|TRBV19
TGTGCCAGTAGTTCCAACAAAATCCCTAATGAAAAACTGTTTTTT
CASSSNKIPNEKLFF
>TRBD1|NA|19|TRBJ1-6|TRBV19
TGTGCCAGTGGTACAGGGGGAATTCCATTTCGCTCCTATAATTCACCCCTCCACTTT
CASGTGGIPFRSYNSPLHF
>TRBD2|NA|16|TRBJ2-1|TRBV7-3
TGTGCCAGCAGCCTTACCGGGACTAGATTCTACAATGAGCAGTTCTTC
CASSLTGTRFYNEQFF
>TRBD1|few|15|TRBJ1-1|TRBV2
TGTGCCAGCAGACAGGGACAGTCCCTGGGCACTGAAGCTTTCTTT
CASRQGQSLGTEAFF
>NA|NA|19|TRBJ2-1|TRBV5-1
TGCGCCAGCAGCTCCTCCGGGACTCCCGCTTCGAGCTCCTACAATGAGCAGTTCTTC
CASSSSGTPASSSYNEQFF
>TRBD1|NA|18|TRBJ2-1|TRBV11-2
TGTGCCAGCAGCTTTCAACCTGGGGGGACAGGGGGCAGCGATGAGCAGTTCTTC
CASSFQPGGTGGSDEQFF
>TRBD2|NA|12|TRBJ2-7|TRBV29-1
TGCAGCGGCACTAGCGGGGTAAACGAGCAGTACTTC
CSGTSGVNEQYF
>TRBD1|NA|15|TRBJ2-7|TRBV11-2
TGTGCCAGCAGCTTAGAAAGGACAGGGGCCTACGAGCAGTACTTC
CASSLERTGAYEQYF
>NA|NA|13|TRBJ1-2|TRBV10-3
TGTGCCATCACGGGAACGGGGGGCTATGGCTACACCTTC
CAITGTGGYGYTF
>TRBD1|once|14|TRBJ2-3|TRBV9
TGTGCCAGCAGCGCCTACAGGGGGCGAGATACGCAGTATTTT
CASSAYRGRDTQYF
>NA|NA|15|TRBJ1-4|TRBV5-1
TGCGCCAGCAGCGTTACATTTGCTACTAATGAAAAACTGTTTTTT
CASSVTFATNEKLFF
>NA|NA|14|TRBJ1-1|TRBV9
TGTGCCAGCAGCGTAGGTGGGACACAGACTGAAGCTTTCTTT
CASSVGGTQTEAFF
>NA|once|16|TRBJ2-7|TRBV7-9
TGTGCCAGCAGCTTAGAGTCGCTAGCGACGACCTACGAGCAGTACTTC
CASSLESLATTYEQYF
>TRBD1|NA|15|TRBJ1-5|TRBV6-1
TGTGCCAGCACGGGACAGCCTGCAAGCAATCAGCCCCAGCATTTT
CASTGQPASNQPQHF
>TRBD2|NA|19|TRBJ2-7|TRBV27
TGTGCCAGCAGTTTTACAGGGGGTCGGACTAGCGGATTTACCTACGAGCAGTACTTC
CASSFTGGRTSGFTYEQYF
>TRBD1|NA|15|TRBJ2-5|TRBV30
TGTGCCTGGAGTACTGGACAGGGCCCCCAAGAGACCCAGTACTTC
CAWSTGQGPQETQYF
>NA|once|16|TRBJ2-7|TRBV4-1
TGCGCCAGCAGCCACCCCAGGCAGGGGGGCTCCTACGAGCAGTACTTC
CASSHPRQGGSYEQYF
>NA|NA|14|TRBJ1-2|TRBV7-8
TGTGCCAGCAGCTTGGACAACCCCGACTATGGCTACACCTTC
CASSLDNPDYGYTF
>NA|NA|13|TRBJ1-5|TRBV7-2
TGTGCCAGCAGCTTAGGTGGGGAGGTGCCCCAGCATTTT
CASSLGGEVPQHF
>NA|NA|15|TRBJ2-5|TRBV12-5
TGTGCTAGTGGTTTGGGGACAGTCCTCCAAGAGACCCAGTACTTC
CASGLGTVLQETQYF
>TRBD1|NA|14|TRBJ1-1|TRBV2
TGTGCCAAAAGACAGGGGGAGATGAACACTGAAGCTTTCTTT
CAKRQGEMNTEAFF
>NA|NA|12|TRBJ2-2|TRBV4-1
TGCGCCAGCAGCCTTCGTGCCGGGGAGCTGTTTTTT
CASSLRAGELFF
>NA|NA|15|TRBJ1-2|TRBV9
TGTGCCAGCAGCCAAACTTCCTCGACAGGCTATGGCTACACCTTC
CASSQTSSTGYGYTF
>NA|NA|13|TRBJ2-7|TRBV5-1
TGCGCCAGCAGACCCGACAGCTCCTACGAGCAGTACTTC
CASRPDSSYEQYF
>NA|NA|15|TRBJ1-1|TRBV14
TGTGCCAGCAGCCAAGATTTAGCGTGGGTCGGTGAAGCTTTCTTT
CASSQDLAWVGEAFF
>TRBD1|once|14|TRBJ2-7|TRBV18
TGTGCCAGCTCACCATCACAGGGGGCCTACGAGCAGTACTTC
CASSPSQGAYEQYF
>TRBD1|NA|15|TRBJ1-1|TRBV9
TGTGCCAGCAGCACCCACAGGACAGGACAGACTGAAGCTTTCTTT
CASSTHRTGQTEAFF
>NA|NA|15|TRBJ2-7|TRBV5-1
TGCGCCAGCAGCTTGGTGGGGCAGGTCTCCTACGAGCAGTACTTC
CASSLVGQVSYEQYF
>NA|NA|15|TRBJ1-2|TRBV5-1
TGCGCCAGCAGCTTGGGGGGGGGCGATACCTATGGCTACACCTTC
CASSLGGGDTYGYTF
>NA|NA|16|TRBJ2-6|TRBV18
TGTGCCAGCTCACCACCTGGGCATTCTGGGGCCAACGTCCTGACTTTC
CASSPPGHSGANVLTF
>NA|NA|15|TRBJ1-2|TRBV14
TGTGCCAGCAGCCCCGGTGGATCCGGGAACTATGGCTACACCTTC
CASSPGGSGNYGYTF
>NA|NA|13|TRBJ1-1|TRBV19
TGTGCCAGTAGTATTGGGCAGGGTAATGAAGCTTTCTTT
CASSIGQGNEAFF
>TRBD1|NA|14|TRBJ1-1|TRBV5-1
TGCGCCAGCAGCTTCCAAACAGGGGGCACTGAAGCTTTCTTT
CASSFQTGGTEAFF
>NA|NA|15|TRBJ2-1|TRBV9
TGTGCCAGCAGCGGGCGTCTAGCGCCCTACAATGAGCAGTTCTTC
CASSGRLAPYNEQFF
>TRBD1|NA|15|TRBJ2-1|TRBV5-4
TGTGCCAGCAGCTCCCGGGACAGAAATTACAATGAGCAGTTCTTC
CASSSRDRNYNEQFF
>TRBD1|once|15|TRBJ1-5|TRBV18
TGTGCCAGCTCCCCACAGGGGGCGGGAGGCCAGCCCCAGCATTTT
CASSPQGAGGQPQHF